This TCR beta chain is drawn from a study of shared clonotypes between healthy human individuals. Overall study context: Three CD4 naive, three CD4 memory, two CD8 naive and one CD8 memory plate were used per donor. Findings and limits, study-wide: Sorted-subset sequencing, rarefaction showed, was incomplete despite large depth. Clonotypes that were shared across a handful of donors made up approximately 5% of naive CD4 clonotypes.

Note on this clone: Its antigen is unknown.

Study processing details: Filtering differed since immunoSEQ provided only junctions, with no quality scores. Method: immunoSEQ multiplex PCR; TCRdb's copy keeps in-frame clones and lacks some. V and J calls and clone size are those listed in that table; D and trimming were worked out from the DNA. The sample gives some 790,000 clones, about two thirds of which show up once; more than 1.5% is in the top ten. The receptor was isolated from a woman in her twenties or thirties in good health. Source material: memory CD4+ T cells sorted from blood. Documented subset: CD45RA-negative fraction.

CDR3 protein: CASSLAGGYEQYF. CDR3 DNA: TGTGCCAGCAGCTTAGCGGGGGGCTACGAGCAGTACTTC. The chain employs TRBV7-5 and TRBJ2-7; the D call TRBD2 from the table was never checked on the DNA. TRBV7-5 is a pseudogene. CDR3 size: 13 residues.